Listed below are T cell receptor beta chains from one sample, sequenced in a study of T cells in Graves' hyperthyroidism and ophthalmopathy. MiXCR, run by TCRdb on the multiplex PCR reads, gives a single entry per CDR3 protein. The profile shows roughly 530,000 distinct CDR3 sequences, approximately 17% of them singletons. Sequencing was done on a sample of blood. These TCRs come from a woman aged 18-29 years with Graves' ophthalmopathy. CDR3s include the opening cysteine and the closing phenylalanine or tryptophan. The order of the fields is D gene, J gene, clone size, V gene, CDR3 protein, CDR3 DNA. The D gene is left open where the match is weak. Clone sizes are given selectively: once, few, many, or a class where the clone is expanded.

TRBD1	TRBJ1-1	few	TRBV6-2/TRBV6-3	CASSPPGQGATEAFF	TGTGCCAGCTCCCCTCCGGGACAGGGTGCCACTGAAGCTTTCTTT
-	TRBJ1-6	many	TRBV13	CASSLLTLAYNSPLHF	TGTGCCAGCAGCTTATTGACCTTGGCCTATAATTCACCCCTCCACTTT
TRBD1	TRBJ2-1	many	TRBV3-1	CASSPDRGFYNEQFF	TGTGCCAGCAGCCCAGACAGGGGGTTTTACAATGAGCAGTTCTTC
TRBD2	TRBJ2-1	few	TRBV6-2/TRBV6-3	CASRSGTTLYNEQFF	TGTGCCAGCAGATCTGGGACTACCCTCTACAATGAGCAGTTCTTC
-	TRBJ1-2	many	TRBV30	CAWKVGASRYGYTF	TGTGCCTGGAAGGTAGGGGCCTCCCGCTATGGCTACACCTTC
-	TRBJ2-3	few	TRBV6-2/TRBV6-3	CASSYSRGTQYF	TGTGCCAGCAGTTACTCGCGAGGGACGCAGTATTTT
-	TRBJ2-7	many	TRBV30	CAWDGNGETYEQYF	TGTGCCTGGGACGGGAACGGGGAAACCTACGAGCAGTACTTC
TRBD2	TRBJ2-7	few	TRBV5-4	CASSLRAGGMNEQYF	TGTGCCAGCAGCTTAAGAGCGGGGGGGATGAACGAGCAGTACTTC
-	TRBJ1-1	many	TRBV6-2/TRBV6-3	CASSYSRGGTEAFF	TGTGCCAGCAGTTACTCCAGGGGCGGCACTGAAGCTTTCTTT
-	TRBJ2-5	-	TRBV27	CASSRTGEEETQYF	TGTGCCAGCAGCCGAACAGGGGAGGAGGAGACCCAGTACTTC
-	TRBJ1-1	many	TRBV12-3/TRBV12-4	CASSLARQWNTEAFF	TGTGCCAGCAGTTTGGCTCGGCAGTGGAACACTGAAGCTTTCTTT
-	TRBJ2-1	few	TRBV12-3/TRBV12-4	CASISLGAGNEQFF	TGTGCCAGCATTTCCCTGGGGGCCGGCAATGAGCAGTTCTTC
-	TRBJ1-2	-	TRBV12-3/TRBV12-4	CASSFQDSNYGYTF	TGTGCCAGCAGTTTCCAGGATTCTAACTATGGCTACACCTTC
-	TRBJ1-4	-	TRBV12-3/TRBV12-4	CASSFFGFGDEKLFF	TGTGCCAGCAGTTTTTTTGGTTTCGGGGATGAAAAACTGTTTTTT
TRBD1	TRBJ1-1	many	TRBV12-3/TRBV12-4	CASRSIPSEGQGAGDTEAFF	TGTGCCAGCAGATCTATTCCCTCGGAGGGACAGGGGGCAGGAGACACTGAAGCTTTCTTT
-	TRBJ1-2	many	TRBV28	CASSPWGGNYGYTF	TGTGCCAGCAGTCCCTGGGGGGGCAACTATGGCTACACCTTC
-	TRBJ2-3	many	TRBV12-3/TRBV12-4	CASSIRDGSTDTQYF	TGTGCCAGCAGTATAAGGGACGGAAGCACAGATACGCAGTATTTT
TRBD2	TRBJ2-3	many	TRBV28	CASSLSGSGEADTQYF	TGTGCCAGCAGTTTGAGTGGTAGCGGGGAGGCAGATACGCAGTATTTT
TRBD2	TRBJ2-3	few	TRBV12-5	CASGLGLAGGSSTDTQYF	TGTGCTAGTGGTTTGGGACTAGCGGGGGGGTCTAGCACAGATACGCAGTATTTT
-	TRBJ1-2	few	TRBV24-1	CATSDLGRTYGYTF	TGTGCCACCAGTGACCTGGGACGAACCTATGGCTACACCTTC